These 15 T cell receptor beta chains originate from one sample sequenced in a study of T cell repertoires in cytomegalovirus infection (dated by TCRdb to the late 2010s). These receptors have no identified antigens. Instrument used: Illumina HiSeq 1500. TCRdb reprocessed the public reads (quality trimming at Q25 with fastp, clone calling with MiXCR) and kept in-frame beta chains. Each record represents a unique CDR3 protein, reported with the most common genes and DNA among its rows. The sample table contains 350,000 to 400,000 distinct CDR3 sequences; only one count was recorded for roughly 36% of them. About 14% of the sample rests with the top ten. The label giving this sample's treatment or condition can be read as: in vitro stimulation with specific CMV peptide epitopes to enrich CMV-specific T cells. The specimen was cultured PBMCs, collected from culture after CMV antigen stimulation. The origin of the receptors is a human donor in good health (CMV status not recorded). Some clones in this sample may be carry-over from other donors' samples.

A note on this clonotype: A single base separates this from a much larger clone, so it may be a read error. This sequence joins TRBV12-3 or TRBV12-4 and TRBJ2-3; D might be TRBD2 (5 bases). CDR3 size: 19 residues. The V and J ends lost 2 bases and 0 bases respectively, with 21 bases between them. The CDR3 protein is CASSLSPSWGSESTDTQYF. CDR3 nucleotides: TGTGCCAGCAGTTTAAGCCCATCCTGGGGTAGCGAGAGCACAGATACGCAGTATTTT.

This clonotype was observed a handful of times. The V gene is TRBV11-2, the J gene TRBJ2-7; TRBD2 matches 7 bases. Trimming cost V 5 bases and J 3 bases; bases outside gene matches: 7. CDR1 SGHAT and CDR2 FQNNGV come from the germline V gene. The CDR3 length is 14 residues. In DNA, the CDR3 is TGTGCCAGCAGCCCCGCCCGGGACTACTACGAGCAGTACTTC. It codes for CASSPARDYYEQYF.

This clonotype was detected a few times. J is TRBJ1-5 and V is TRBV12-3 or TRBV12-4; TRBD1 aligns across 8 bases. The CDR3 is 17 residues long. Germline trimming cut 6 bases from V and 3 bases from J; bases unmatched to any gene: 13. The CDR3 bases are TGTGCCAGCAGCCCAAGACAGGGGAGGGCATTCAATCAGCCCCAGCATTTT. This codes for CASSPRQGRAFNQPQHF.

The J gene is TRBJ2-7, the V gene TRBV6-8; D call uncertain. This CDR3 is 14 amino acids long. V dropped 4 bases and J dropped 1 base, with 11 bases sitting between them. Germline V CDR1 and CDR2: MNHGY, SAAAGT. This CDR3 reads CASSLSLASYEQYF. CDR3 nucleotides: TGTGCCAGCAGTTTGTCCTTGGCATCCTACGAGCAGTACTTC.

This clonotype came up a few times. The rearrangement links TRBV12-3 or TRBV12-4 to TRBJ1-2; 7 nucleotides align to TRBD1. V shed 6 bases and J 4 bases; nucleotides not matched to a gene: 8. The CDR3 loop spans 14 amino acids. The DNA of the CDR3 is TGTGCCAGCAGGAACACAGGGGCCGGCTATGGCTACACCTTC. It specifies CASRNTGAGYGYTF.

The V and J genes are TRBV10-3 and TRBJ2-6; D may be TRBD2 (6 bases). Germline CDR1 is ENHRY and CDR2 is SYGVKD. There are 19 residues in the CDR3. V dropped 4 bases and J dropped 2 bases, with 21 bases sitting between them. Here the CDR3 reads CAISVGVGGPKAGANVLTF. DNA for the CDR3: TGTGCCATCAGTGTTGGGGTCGGGGGTCCGAAGGCTGGGGCCAACGTCCTGACTTTC.

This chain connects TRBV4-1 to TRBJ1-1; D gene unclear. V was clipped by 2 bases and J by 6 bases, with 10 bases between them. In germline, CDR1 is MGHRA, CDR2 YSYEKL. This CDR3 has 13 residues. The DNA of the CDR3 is TGCGCCAGCAGCCAAATCCGCGGGTCTGAAGCTTTCTTT. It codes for CASSQIRGSEAFF.

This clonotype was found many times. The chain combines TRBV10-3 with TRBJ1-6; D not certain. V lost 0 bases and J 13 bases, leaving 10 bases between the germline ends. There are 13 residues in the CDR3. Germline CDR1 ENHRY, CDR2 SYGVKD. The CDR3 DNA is TGTGCCATCAGTGAGTCGATCCGACCGCCCCTCCACTTT. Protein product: CAISESIRPPLHF.

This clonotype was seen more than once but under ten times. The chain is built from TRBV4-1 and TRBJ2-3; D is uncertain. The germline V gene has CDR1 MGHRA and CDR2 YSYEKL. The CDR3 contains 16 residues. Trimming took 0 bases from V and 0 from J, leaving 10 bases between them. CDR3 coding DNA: TGCGCCAGCAGCCAAGAGGGCGGAAGTAGCACAGATACGCAGTATTTT. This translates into CASSQEGGSSTDTQYF.

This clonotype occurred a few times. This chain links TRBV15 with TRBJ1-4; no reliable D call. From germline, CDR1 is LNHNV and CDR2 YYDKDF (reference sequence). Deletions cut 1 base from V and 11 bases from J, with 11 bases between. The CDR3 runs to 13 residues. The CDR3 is CATSRVAPRKLFF. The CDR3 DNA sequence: TGTGCCACCAGCAGAGTAGCCCCCAGGAAACTGTTTTTT.

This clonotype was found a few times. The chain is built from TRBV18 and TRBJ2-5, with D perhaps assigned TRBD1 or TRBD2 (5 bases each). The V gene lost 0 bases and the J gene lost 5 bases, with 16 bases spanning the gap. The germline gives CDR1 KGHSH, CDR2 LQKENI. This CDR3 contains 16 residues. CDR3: CASSPPSGHPGETQYF. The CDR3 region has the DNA TGTGCCAGCTCACCACCCTCCGGACACCCGGGGGAGACCCAGTACTTC.

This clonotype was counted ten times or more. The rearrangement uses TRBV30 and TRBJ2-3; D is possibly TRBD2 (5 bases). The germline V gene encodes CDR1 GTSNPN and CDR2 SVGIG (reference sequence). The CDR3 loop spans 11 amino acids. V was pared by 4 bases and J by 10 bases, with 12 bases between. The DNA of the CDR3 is TGTGCCTGGATAGGGCTAGCCGCGCAGTATTTT. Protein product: CAWIGLAAQYF.

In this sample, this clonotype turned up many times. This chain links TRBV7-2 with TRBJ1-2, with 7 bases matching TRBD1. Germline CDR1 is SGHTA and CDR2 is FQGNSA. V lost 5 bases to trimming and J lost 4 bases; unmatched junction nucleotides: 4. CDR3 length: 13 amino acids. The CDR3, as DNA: TGTGCCAGCAGCCTCGACAGGGTCTATGGCTACACCTTC. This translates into CASSLDRVYGYTF. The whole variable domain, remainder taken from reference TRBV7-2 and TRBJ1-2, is GAGVSQSPSNKVTEKGKDVELRCDPISGHTALYWYRQSLGQGLEFLIYFQGNSAPDKSGLPSDRFSAERTGGSVSTLTIQRTQQEDSAVYLCASSLDRVYGYTFGSGTRLTVV.

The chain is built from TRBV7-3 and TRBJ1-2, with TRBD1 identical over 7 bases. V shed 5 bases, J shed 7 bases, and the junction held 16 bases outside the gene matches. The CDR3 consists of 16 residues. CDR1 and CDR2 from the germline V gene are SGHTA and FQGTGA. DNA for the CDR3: TGTGCCAGCAGCCTGTCGCCCGAGACAGGGCTGGGTGGCTACACCTTC. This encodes CASSLSPETGLGGYTF.

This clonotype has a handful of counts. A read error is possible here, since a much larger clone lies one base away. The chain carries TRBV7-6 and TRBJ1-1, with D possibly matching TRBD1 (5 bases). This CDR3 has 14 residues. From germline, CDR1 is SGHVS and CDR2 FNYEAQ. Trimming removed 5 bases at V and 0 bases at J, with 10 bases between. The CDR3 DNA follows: TGTGCCAGCAGCCCGGACATTTTGAACACTGAAGCTTTCTTT. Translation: CASSPDILNTEAFF.